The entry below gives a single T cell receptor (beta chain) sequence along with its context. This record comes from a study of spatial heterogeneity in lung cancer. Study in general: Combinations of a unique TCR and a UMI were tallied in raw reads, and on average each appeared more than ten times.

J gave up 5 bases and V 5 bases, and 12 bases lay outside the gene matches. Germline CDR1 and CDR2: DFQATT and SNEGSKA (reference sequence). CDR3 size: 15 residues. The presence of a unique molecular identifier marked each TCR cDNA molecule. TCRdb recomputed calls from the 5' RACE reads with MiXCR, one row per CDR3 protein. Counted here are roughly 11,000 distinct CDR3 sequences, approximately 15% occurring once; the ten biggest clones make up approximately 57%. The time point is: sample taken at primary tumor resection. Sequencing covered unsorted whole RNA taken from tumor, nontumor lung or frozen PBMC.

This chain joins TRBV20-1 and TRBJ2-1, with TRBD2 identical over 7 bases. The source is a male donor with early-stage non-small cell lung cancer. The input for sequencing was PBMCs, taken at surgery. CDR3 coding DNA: TGCAGTGCTCTTTCGGGGACTACATTGAACAATGAGCAGTTCTTC. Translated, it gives CSALSGTTLNNEQFF.